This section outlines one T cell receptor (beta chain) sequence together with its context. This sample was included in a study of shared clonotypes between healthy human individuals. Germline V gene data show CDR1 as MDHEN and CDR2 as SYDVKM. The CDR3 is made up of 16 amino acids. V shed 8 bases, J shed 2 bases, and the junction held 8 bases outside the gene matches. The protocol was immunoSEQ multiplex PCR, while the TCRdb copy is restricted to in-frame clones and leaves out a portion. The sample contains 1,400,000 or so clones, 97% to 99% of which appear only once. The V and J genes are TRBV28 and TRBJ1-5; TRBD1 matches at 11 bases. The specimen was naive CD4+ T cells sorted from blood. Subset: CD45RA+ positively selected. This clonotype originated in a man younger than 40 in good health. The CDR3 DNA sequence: TGTGCCAGCCGCCGGACAGGGGGCCTGGGCAATCAGCCCCAGCATTTT. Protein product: CASRRTGGLGNQPQHF.